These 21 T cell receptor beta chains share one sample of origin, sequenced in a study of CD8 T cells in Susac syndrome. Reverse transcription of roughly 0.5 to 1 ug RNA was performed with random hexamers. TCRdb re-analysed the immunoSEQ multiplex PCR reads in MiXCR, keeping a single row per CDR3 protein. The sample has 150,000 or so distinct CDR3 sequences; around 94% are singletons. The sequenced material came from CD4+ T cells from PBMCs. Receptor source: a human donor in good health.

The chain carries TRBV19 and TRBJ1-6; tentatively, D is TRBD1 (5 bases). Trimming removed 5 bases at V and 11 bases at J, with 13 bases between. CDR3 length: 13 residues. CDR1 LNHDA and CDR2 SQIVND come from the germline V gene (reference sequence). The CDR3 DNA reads TGTGCCAGTAGTGCCGGGACGGGTACACCCCTCCACTTT. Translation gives CASSAGTGTPLHF.

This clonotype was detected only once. The CDR3 spells CASSPGTGSYGYTF. DNA of the CDR3: TGTGCCAGTAGTCCCGGGACAGGCTCCTATGGCTACACCTTC. The rearrangement uses TRBV19 and TRBJ1-2; 8 bases line up with TRBD1. The CDR3 sequence is 14 residues long. The germline gives CDR1 LNHDA, CDR2 SQIVND (reference sequence). V gave up 5 bases and J gave up 4 bases; unmatched junction bases: 6. Drawing the rest from reference TRBV19 and TRBJ1-2, the complete variable domain is DGGITQSPKYLFRKEGQNVTLSCEQNLNHDAMYWYRQDPGQGLRLIYYSQIVNDFQKGDIAEGYSVSREKKESFPLTVTSAQKNPTAFYLCASSPGTGSYGYTFGSGTRLTVV.

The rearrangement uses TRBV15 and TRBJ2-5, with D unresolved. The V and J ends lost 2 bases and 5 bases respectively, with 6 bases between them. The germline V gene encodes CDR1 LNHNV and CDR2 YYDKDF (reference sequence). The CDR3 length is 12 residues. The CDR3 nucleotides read TGTGCCACCAGCAGACCCCAGGAGACCCAGTACTTC. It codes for CATSRPQETQYF.

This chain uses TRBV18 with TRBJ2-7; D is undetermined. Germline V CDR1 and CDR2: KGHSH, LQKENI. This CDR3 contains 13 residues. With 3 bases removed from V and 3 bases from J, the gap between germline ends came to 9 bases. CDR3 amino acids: CASSPRVIYEQYF. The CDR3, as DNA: TGTGCCAGCTCACCGCGAGTTATCTACGAGCAGTACTTC.

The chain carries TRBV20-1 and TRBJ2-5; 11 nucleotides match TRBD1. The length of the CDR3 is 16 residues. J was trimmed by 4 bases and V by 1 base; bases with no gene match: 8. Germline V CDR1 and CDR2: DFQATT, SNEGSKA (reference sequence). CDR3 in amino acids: CSARVGTGGLGETQYF. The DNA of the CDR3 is TGCAGTGCTAGAGTCGGGACAGGGGGTCTCGGAGAGACCCAGTACTTC.

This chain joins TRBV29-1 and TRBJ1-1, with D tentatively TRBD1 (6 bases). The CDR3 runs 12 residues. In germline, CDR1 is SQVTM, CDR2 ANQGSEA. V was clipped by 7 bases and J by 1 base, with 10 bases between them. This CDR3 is CSGGGQNTEAFF. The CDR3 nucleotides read TGCAGCGGAGGGGGACAGAACACTGAAGCTTTCTTT.

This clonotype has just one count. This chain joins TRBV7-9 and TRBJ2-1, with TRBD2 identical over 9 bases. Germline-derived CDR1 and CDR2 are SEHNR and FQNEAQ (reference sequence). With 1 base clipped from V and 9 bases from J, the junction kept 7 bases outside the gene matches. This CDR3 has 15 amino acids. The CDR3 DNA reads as TGTGCCAGCAGCTTAGACGCTAGCGGGGTTGTTGAGCAGTTCTTC. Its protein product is CASSLDASGVVEQFF.

DNA of the CDR3: TGCAGTGCTAGAGAACAGGGGGTAGGCTACACCTTC. This codes for CSAREQGVGYTF. The V call is TRBV20-1, the J call TRBJ1-2; 8 nucleotides line up with TRBD1. J lost 8 bases, V lost 0 bases, and 2 bases had no gene match. CDR3 length: 12 amino acids. Germline CDR1 and CDR2: DFQATT and SNEGSKA (reference sequence).

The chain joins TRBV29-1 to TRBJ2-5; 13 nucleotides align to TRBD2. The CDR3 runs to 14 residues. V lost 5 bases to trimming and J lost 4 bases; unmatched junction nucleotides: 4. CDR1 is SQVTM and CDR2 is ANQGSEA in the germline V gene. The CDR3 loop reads CSVTSGGARETQYF. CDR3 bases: TGCAGCGTTACTAGCGGGGGGGCCAGAGAGACCCAGTACTTC.

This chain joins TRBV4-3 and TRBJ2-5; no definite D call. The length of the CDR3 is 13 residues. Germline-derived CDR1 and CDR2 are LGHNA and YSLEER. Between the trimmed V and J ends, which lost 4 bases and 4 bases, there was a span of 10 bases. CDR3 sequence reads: CASSPSARETQYF. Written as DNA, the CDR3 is TGCGCCAGCAGCCCCAGTGCACGAGAGACCCAGTACTTC.

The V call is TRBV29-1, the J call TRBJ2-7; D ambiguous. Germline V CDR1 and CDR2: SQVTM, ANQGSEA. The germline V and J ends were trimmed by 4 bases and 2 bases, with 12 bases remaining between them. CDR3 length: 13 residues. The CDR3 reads CSVVLHVPYEQYF. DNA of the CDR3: TGCAGCGTTGTACTACATGTGCCCTACGAGCAGTACTTC.

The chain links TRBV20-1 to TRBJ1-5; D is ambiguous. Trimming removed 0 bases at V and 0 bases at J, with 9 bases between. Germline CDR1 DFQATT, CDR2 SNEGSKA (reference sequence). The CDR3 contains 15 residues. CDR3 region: CSARDQLFSNQPQHF. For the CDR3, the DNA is TGCAGTGCTAGAGATCAGCTCTTTAGCAATCAGCCCCAGCATTTT.

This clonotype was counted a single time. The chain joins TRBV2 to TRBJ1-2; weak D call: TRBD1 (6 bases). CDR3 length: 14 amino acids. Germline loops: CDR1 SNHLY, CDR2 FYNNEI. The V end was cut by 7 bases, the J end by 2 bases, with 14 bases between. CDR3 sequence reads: CASTIQGVNYGYTF. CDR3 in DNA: TGTGCCAGCACCATACAGGGTGTAAACTATGGCTACACCTTC.

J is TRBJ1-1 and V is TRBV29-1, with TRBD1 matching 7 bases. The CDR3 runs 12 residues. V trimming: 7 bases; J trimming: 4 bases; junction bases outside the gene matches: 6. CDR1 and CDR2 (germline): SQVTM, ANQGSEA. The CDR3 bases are TGCAGCGAGGGGGCGCTTGGCACTGAAGCTTTCTTT. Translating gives CSEGALGTEAFF.

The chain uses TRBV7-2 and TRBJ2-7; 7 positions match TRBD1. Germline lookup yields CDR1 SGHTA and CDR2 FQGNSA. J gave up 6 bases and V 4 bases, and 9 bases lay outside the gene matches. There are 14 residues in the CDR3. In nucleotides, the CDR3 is TGTGCCAGCAGCTCGGGACAGAGGCTCGGCGAGCAGTACTTC. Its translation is CASSSGQRLGEQYF.

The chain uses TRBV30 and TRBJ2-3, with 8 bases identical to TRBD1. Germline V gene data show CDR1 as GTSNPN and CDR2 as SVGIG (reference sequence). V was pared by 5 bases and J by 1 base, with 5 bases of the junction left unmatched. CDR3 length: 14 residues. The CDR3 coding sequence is TGTGCCTGGGATCCGGGACAGGGCACAGATACGCAGTATTTT. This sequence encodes CAWDPGQGTDTQYF. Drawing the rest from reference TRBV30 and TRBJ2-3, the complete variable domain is SQTIHQWPATLVQPVGSPLSLECTVEGTSNPNLYWYRQAAGRGLQLLFYSVGIGQISSEVPQNLSASRPQDRQFILSSKKLLLSDSGFYLCAWDPGQGTDTQYFGPGTRLTVL.

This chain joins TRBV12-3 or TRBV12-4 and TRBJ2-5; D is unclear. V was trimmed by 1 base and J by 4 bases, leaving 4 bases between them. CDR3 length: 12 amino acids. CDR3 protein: CASSLVLETQYF. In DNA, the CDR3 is TGTGCCAGCAGTTTAGTTTTAGAGACCCAGTACTTC.

The CDR3 nucleotides read TGTGCCAGCAGTTTTCGAGCCGGGTTAAGCACAGATACGCAGTATTTT. Its translation: CASSFRAGLSTDTQYF. The rearrangement links TRBV12-3 or TRBV12-4 to TRBJ2-3; D uncertain. Between the trimmed V and J ends, which lost 3 bases and 0 bases, there was a span of 13 bases. This CDR3 has 16 amino acids.

The CDR3, as DNA: TGTGCTAGTGACAGGGGGCACGGCACTGAAGCTTTCTTT. Amino acids: CASDRGHGTEAFF. The chain links TRBV12-5 to TRBJ1-1; 9 bases agree with TRBD1. This CDR3 is built from 13 residues. J gave up 4 bases and V 7 bases, and 4 bases lay outside the gene matches. Germline CDR1 LGHNT, CDR2 FRNRAP.

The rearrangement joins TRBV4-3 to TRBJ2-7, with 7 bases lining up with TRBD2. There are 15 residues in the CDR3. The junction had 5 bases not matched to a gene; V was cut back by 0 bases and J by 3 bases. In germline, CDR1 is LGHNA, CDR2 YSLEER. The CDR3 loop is CASSQDRGGVYEQYF. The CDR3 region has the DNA TGCGCCAGCAGCCAAGATAGGGGAGGGGTCTACGAGCAGTACTTC.

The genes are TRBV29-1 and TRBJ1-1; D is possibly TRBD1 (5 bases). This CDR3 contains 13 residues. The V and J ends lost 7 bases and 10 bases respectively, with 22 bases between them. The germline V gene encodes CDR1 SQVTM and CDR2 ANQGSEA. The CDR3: CSAVQDGTGGAFF. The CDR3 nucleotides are TGCAGCGCAGTCCAGGATGGGACCGGCGGAGCTTTCTTT.